Below are 21 T cell receptor beta chains sequenced from a single sample in a study of CD8+ T cells in alopecia areata. In each case, RNA was isolated and then reverse transcribed into cDNA as the sequencing template. Libraries were prepared by immunoSEQ multiplex PCR; TCRdb keeps only in-frame clonotypes and omits some of them. This table holds about 180,000 clones, 63% found once. Sequences were derived from CD4+ T cells sorted from blood, sampled at week 0. The receptor source for this set is a human donor with alopecia areata.

The CDR3 sequence is CSVGGTGDSNEQFF. The CDR3 nucleotides read TGCAGCGTTGGAGGGACAGGGGATAGCAATGAGCAGTTCTTC. The chain combines TRBV29-1 with TRBJ2-1; the match to TRBD1 covers 10 bases. V shed 4 bases, J shed 6 bases, and the junction held 6 bases outside the gene matches. From germline, CDR1 is SQVTM and CDR2 ANQGSEA. This CDR3 spans 14 amino acids.

This chain connects TRBV9 to TRBJ1-2; weak D call: TRBD1 (5 bases). Trimming pared 4 bases from V and 4 bases from J, leaving 14 bases between. This CDR3 region has 14 residues. Germline CDR1 reads SGDLS; CDR2 reads YYNGEE. CDR3 amino acids: CASSLVGGAYGYTF. CDR3 nucleotides: TGTGCCAGCAGCCTCGTTGGAGGGGCCTATGGCTACACCTTC.

This clone was detected a few times. The V gene is TRBV4-3, the J gene TRBJ2-1; D is ambiguous. The V end lost 0 bases, the J end lost 3 bases, and 9 bases lay between the germline ends. Germline V CDR1 and CDR2: LGHNA, YSLEER. CDR3 length: 15 residues. The CDR3, as DNA: TGCGCCAGCAGCCAAGAAATCCAGAACTACAATGAGCAGTTCTTC. It codes for CASSQEIQNYNEQFF.

V usage is TRBV4-3 and J usage is TRBJ1-2; perhaps TRBD1 as D (5 bases). This CDR3 is built from 15 residues. Germline-derived CDR1 and CDR2 are LGHNA and YSLEER. The V and J ends lost 4 bases and 3 bases respectively, with 15 bases between them. CDR3 loop: CASSRTTTGDYGYTF. CDR3 nucleotides: TGCGCCAGCAGCCGAACAACTACAGGAGACTATGGCTACACCTTC.

This clone was seen more than once but under ten times. The chain links TRBV11-2 to TRBJ2-5; possibly TRBD2 for D (5 bases). CDR1 is SGHAT, CDR2 FQNNGV, per germline. V was shortened by 1 base and J by 1 base, with 10 bases between the two germline ends. The CDR3 extends over 15 amino acids. The chain's CDR3 is CASSLVARTQETQYF. CDR3 in DNA: TGTGCCAGCAGCTTAGTAGCGCGCACCCAAGAGACCCAGTACTTC. The full variable domain, in which reference TRBV11-2 and TRBJ2-5 provide the parts outside the CDR3, is EAGVAQSPRYKIIEKRQSVAFWCNPISGHATLYWYQQILGQGPKLLIQFQNNGVVDDSQLPKDRFSAERLKGVDSTLKIQPAKLEDSAVYLCASSLVARTQETQYFGPGTRLLVL.

This clone was picked up one time. For the CDR3, the DNA is TGCGCCAGCAGCTCGGGACGAAATTACGAGCAGTACTTC. This translates into CASSSGRNYEQYF. The rearrangement joins TRBV5-1 to TRBJ2-7; D is possibly TRBD1 or TRBD2 (5 bases each). The CDR3 consists of 13 residues. Germline CDR1 SGHRS, CDR2 YFSETQ. The V end was cut by 3 bases, the J end by 4 bases, with 11 bases between.

The chain combines TRBV7-3 with TRBJ2-3; D uncertain. This CDR3 region has 14 residues. The V gene's germline CDR1 is SGHTA and CDR2 FQGTGA. Trimming left V 5 bases short and J 0 bases short, with 9 bases between. CDR3 region: CASSLALSTDTQYF. CDR3 nucleotides: TGTGCCAGCAGCCTCGCCCTCAGCACAGATACGCAGTATTTT.

CDR3 in DNA: TGTGCCAGCAGCGACAGGAATTCACCCCTCCACTTT. Its protein is CASSDRNSPLHF. This chain connects TRBV5-6 to TRBJ1-6, with D perhaps TRBD1 (6 bases). The germline gives CDR1 SGHDT, CDR2 YYEEEE. This CDR3 spans 12 amino acids. Deletions cut 4 bases from V and 7 bases from J, with 6 bases between.

The chain has TRBV29-1 and TRBJ2-4; D possibly matches TRBD1 or TRBD2 (5 bases each). Germline V gene data show CDR1 as SQVTM and CDR2 as ANQGSEA. The CDR3 contains 13 residues. The ends were cut back, 1 base at V and 8 bases at J, with 12 bases in the middle. The CDR3 DNA follows: TGCAGCGTTGAAGTTACGGGGACGGACATTCAGTACTTC. Translated: CSVEVTGTDIQYF.

CDR3 nucleotide sequence: TGTGCTAGTGGTTTGGTCCGGGACTTACCGAACACTGAAGCTTTCTTT. As protein: CASGLVRDLPNTEAFF. The chain is built from TRBV12-5 and TRBJ1-1; D perhaps matches TRBD1 (5 bases). V lost 0 bases and J lost 1, with 12 bases in between. The CDR3 is 16 residues long. Germline loops: CDR1 LGHNT, CDR2 FRNRAP.

This clone was observed a few times. The chain couples TRBV30 to TRBJ1-6; TRBD1 aligns across 7 bases. The CDR3 is made up of 16 amino acids. Per the germline V gene, CDR1 is GTSNPN and CDR2 is SVGIG (reference sequence). V was clipped by 3 bases and J by 8 bases; unmatched bases: 13. CDR3 residues: CAWRASRQGRHSPLHF. The CDR3 nucleotides read TGTGCCTGGAGGGCCTCGAGACAGGGAAGACATTCACCCCTCCACTTT.

This clone was recorded a few times. The chain combines TRBV29-1 with TRBJ2-2, with D perhaps TRBD2 (5 bases). Trimming took off 7 bases at V and 1 base at J, with 13 bases between the two ends. Germline CDR1 and CDR2: SQVTM and ANQGSEA. This CDR3 has 14 amino acids. The CDR3 DNA reads TGCAGCGCGGGATTGGGGAGGAACACCGGGGAGCTGTTTTTT. Protein product: CSAGLGRNTGELFF.

The gene calls are TRBV5-1 and TRBJ1-1, with a weak D call TRBD1 (5 bases). The V end was cut by 5 bases, the J end by 5 bases, with 10 bases between. This CDR3 is built from 12 residues. Looked up from germline, CDR1 is SGHRS and CDR2 is YFSETQ. The CDR3 nucleotides read TGCGCCAGCAGGGGTCGGGGGACTGAAGCTTTCTTT. It encodes CASRGRGTEAFF.

The chain recombines TRBV30 with TRBJ1-5; tentative D call: TRBD1 (5 bases). V was pared by 3 bases and J by 7 bases, with 16 bases between. The germline CDR1 and CDR2 sequences are GTSNPN and SVGIG (reference sequence). The CDR3 has 14 residues. The CDR3 DNA reads TGTGCCTGGAGCCTCGGGACTGCCGGCCAGCCCCAGCATTTT. This encodes CAWSLGTAGQPQHF.

This clone was picked up one time. This rearrangement joins TRBV29-1 to TRBJ1-2; 8 bases line up with TRBD1. V gave up 2 bases and J gave up 6 bases; unmatched junction bases: 5. The CDR3 extends over 13 amino acids. Per the germline V gene, CDR1 is SQVTM and CDR2 is ANQGSEA. The CDR3 sequence: CSVESAGGNGYTF. CDR3 bases: TGCAGCGTTGAATCGGCAGGGGGCAATGGCTACACCTTC.

The chain combines TRBV30 with TRBJ1-5; D remains ambiguous. Germline V gives CDR1 GTSNPN, CDR2 SVGIG (reference sequence). Trimming removed 4 bases from V and 1 base from J, with 8 bases in between. The CDR3 length is 13 residues. CDR3 DNA: TGTGCCTGGAAGGCCGGAAGCAATCAGCCCCAGCATTTT. Translated: CAWKAGSNQPQHF. Full variable domain (remainder filled in from reference TRBV30 and TRBJ1-5): SQTIHQWPATLVQPVGSPLSLECTVEGTSNPNLYWYRQAAGRGLQLLFYSVGIGQISSEVPQNLSASRPQDRQFILSSKKLLLSDSGFYLCAWKAGSNQPQHFGDGTRLSIL.

This clone turned up a few times. J is TRBJ1-1 and V is TRBV29-1; the D gene is possibly TRBD1 (5 bases). Trimming removed 7 bases at V and 6 bases at J, with 12 bases between. This CDR3 has 11 amino acids. Germline V gene sequence: CDR1 SQVTM, CDR2 ANQGSEA. This chain's CDR3 is CSASGFSEAFF. CDR3 in DNA: TGCAGCGCGTCAGGGTTCTCTGAAGCTTTCTTT.

CDR3 sequence reads: CAWTRGSSTDTQYF. In DNA form, the CDR3 reads TGTGCCTGGACGCGCGGGAGTAGCACAGATACGCAGTATTTT. The chain uses TRBV30 and TRBJ2-3; the match to TRBD2 covers 7 bases. This CDR3 spans 14 amino acids. Germline CDR1 GTSNPN, CDR2 SVGIG (reference sequence). J gave up 0 bases and V 4 bases, and 4 bases lay outside the gene matches.

The chain is built from TRBV30 and TRBJ2-7; a weak D match, TRBD1 (5 bases). V lost 0 bases, J lost 2 bases, and 14 bases lay in between. This CDR3 comprises 15 residues. Germline V lookup: CDR1 GTSNPN, CDR2 SVGIG (reference sequence). The CDR3 loop reads CAWSVHATVTYEQYF. The CDR3 coding sequence is TGTGCCTGGAGTGTACATGCGACAGTTACCTACGAGCAGTACTTC.

This clone was detected once. This rearrangement joins TRBV27 to TRBJ2-5, with TRBD1 matching over 7 bases. V shed 5 bases, J shed 5 bases, and the junction held 8 bases outside the gene matches. This CDR3 is 14 amino acids long. Looked up from germline, CDR1 is MNHEY and CDR2 is SMNVEV (reference sequence). As DNA, the CDR3 is TGTGCCAGCAGTAACAGGGGTTATGCGGAGACCCAGTACTTC. Amino acids: CASSNRGYAETQYF.

In regard to this clone: At one end the junction does not follow the germline gene, possibly because of a read error. The rearrangement links TRBV6-5 to TRBJ1-1; D uncertain. Germline V CDR1 and CDR2: MNHEY, SVGAGI. The CDR3 is made up of 15 amino acids. The CDR3 DNA reads as TGTGCCAGCAGTTACTCCCCGAAGACGCTCACCGAGCTTTTTTTT. It specifies CASSYSPKTLTELFF.